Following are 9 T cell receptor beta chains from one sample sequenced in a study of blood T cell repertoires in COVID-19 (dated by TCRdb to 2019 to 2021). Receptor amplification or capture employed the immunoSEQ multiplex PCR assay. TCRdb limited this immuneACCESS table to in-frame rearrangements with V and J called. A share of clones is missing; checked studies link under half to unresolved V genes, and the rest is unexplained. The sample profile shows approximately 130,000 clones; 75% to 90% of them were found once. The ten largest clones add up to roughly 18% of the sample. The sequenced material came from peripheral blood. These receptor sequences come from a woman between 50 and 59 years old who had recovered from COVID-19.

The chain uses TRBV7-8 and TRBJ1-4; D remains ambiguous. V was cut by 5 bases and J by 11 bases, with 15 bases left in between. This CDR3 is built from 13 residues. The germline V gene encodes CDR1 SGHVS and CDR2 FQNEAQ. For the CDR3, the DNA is TGTGCCAGCAGCCCTCCGTCCCTTCAGAAACTGTTTTTT. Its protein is CASSPPSLQKLFF.

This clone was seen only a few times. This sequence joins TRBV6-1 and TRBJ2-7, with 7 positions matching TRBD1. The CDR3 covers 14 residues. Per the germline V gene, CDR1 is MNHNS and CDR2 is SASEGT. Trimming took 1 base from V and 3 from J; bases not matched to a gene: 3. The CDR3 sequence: CASSEVRGYYEQYF. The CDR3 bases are TGTGCCAGCAGTGAAGTCAGGGGGTACTACGAGCAGTACTTC.

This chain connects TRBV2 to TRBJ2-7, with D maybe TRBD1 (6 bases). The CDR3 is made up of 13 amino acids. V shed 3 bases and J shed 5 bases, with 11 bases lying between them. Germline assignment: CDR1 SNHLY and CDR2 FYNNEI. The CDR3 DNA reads TGTGCCAGCAGTGACAGGGGCAGGCACGAGCAGTACTTC. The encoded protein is CASSDRGRHEQYF.

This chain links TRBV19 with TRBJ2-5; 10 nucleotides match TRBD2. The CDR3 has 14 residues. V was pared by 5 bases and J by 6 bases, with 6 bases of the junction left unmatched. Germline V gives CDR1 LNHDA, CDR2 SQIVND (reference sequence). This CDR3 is CASSQRGGGKTQYF. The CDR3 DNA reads TGTGCCAGTAGTCAGCGGGGGGGAGGAAAGACCCAGTACTTC.

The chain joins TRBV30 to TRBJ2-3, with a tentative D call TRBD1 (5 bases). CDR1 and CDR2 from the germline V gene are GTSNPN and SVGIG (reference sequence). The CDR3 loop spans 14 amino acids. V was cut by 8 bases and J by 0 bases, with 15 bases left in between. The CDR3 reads CAAVRTLSTDTQYF. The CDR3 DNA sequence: TGTGCCGCCGTTAGGACACTTAGCACAGATACGCAGTATTTT.

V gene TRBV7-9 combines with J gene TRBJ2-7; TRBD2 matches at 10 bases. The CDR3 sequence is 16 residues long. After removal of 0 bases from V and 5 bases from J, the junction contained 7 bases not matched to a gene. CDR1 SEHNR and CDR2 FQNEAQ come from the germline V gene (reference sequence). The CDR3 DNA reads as TGTGCCAGCAGCTTAGCTACTAGCGGGGCTCACCACGAGCAGTACTTC. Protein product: CASSLATSGAHHEQYF.

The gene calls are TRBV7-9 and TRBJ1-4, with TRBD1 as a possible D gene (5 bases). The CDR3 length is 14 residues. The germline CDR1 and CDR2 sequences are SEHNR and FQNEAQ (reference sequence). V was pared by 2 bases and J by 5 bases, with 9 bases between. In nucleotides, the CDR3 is TGTGCCAGCAGCTTAAGCGCAGGGAATGAAAAACTGTTTTTT. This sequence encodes CASSLSAGNEKLFF.

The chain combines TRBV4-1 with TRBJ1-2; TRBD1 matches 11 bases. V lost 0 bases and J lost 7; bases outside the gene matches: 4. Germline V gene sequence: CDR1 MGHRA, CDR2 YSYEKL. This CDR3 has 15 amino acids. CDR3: CASSQEGTGGGGYTF. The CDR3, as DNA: TGCGCCAGCAGCCAAGAAGGGACAGGGGGTGGTGGCTACACCTTC.

CDR3: CASSTPVGASGNTIYF. For the CDR3, the DNA is TGTGCCAGCAGCACCCCCGTTGGGGCCTCTGGAAACACCATATATTTT. The gene calls are TRBV7-8 and TRBJ1-3, with D possibly TRBD1 on 5 matching bases. CDR3 length equals 16 residues. Germline loops: CDR1 SGHVS, CDR2 FQNEAQ. Trimming shortened V by 5 bases and J by 0 bases, and 14 bases separated the two germline ends.